This is a list of T cell receptor beta chains from one sample in a study of CD8+ T cells in alopecia areata. Profiling relied on immunoSEQ multiplex PCR, and the TCRdb table lists in-frame clones only, not all of them. Among roughly 150,000 clones listed, 45% to 60% were seen once. Sequenced sample: CD4+ T cells sorted from blood. The receptor set was obtained from a human donor in good health. CDR3s include the opening cysteine and the closing phenylalanine or tryptophan. D genes are given only for firm matches. Size is stated for part of the rows, as once, few or many counts, or as a class when the clone is expanded.

d_gene	abundance	j_gene	v_gene	CDR3nt	CDR3aa
TRBD1	.	TRBJ1-2	TRBV23-1	TGCGCCAGCAGTCAATCTCGCACAGGGGGCGTCTATGGCTACACCTTC	CASSQSRTGGVYGYTF
.	.	TRBJ2-1	TRBV5-1	TGCGCCAGCAGCTTGTATCTAGAGCAGTTCTTC	CASSLYLEQFF
.	once	TRBJ2-3	TRBV29-1	TGCAGCGTTGTGCGGATCGGTAGCGGTACGCAGTATTTT	CSVVRIGSGTQYF
TRBD1	.	TRBJ1-3	TRBV15	TGTGCCACCAGCAGCGGGACAGGGAGAACCATATATTTT	CATSSGTGRTIYF
.	few	TRBJ2-5	TRBV5-1	TGCGCCAGCAGCTGGCAAGAGACCCAGTACTTC	CASSWQETQYF
.	.	TRBJ1-3	TRBV2	.	CASILGFGNTIYF
.	.	TRBJ1-4	TRBV25-1	TGTGCCAGCAGTGTGGGGTCTGGAACTAATGAAAAACTGTTTTTT	CASSVGSGTNEKLFF
TRBD1	.	TRBJ2-7	TRBV10-3	TGTGCCATCAGAGAGACCGGGACAGCAGGCTACGAGCAGTACTTC	CAIRETGTAGYEQYF
.	.	TRBJ2-1	TRBV19	TGTGCCAGTAGGACTAGGGACAATGAGCAGTTCTTC	CASRTRDNEQFF
.	few	TRBJ2-1	TRBV2	TGTGCCAGCAGTGGCTTTCGGGTGGACGGCAATGAGCAGTTCTTC	CASSGFRVDGNEQFF
.	.	TRBJ2-7	TRBV29-1	TGCAGCGTTGGGGAAGGCTACGAGCAGTACTTC	CSVGEGYEQYF
.	.	TRBJ2-7	TRBV7-3	TGTGCCAGCAGCTTCCCGCACTACGAGCAGTACTTC	CASSFPHYEQYF
.	.	TRBJ2-7	TRBV7-3	TGTGCCAGCAGCCGGTCATCCGGCTCCTACGAGCAGTACTTC	CASSRSSGSYEQYF
TRBD1	.	TRBJ2-7	TRBV29-1	TGCACCCTTGGTGGGGACAGGAGCAACGAGCAGTACTTC	CTLGGDRSNEQYF
.	.	TRBJ1-2	TRBV27	TGTGCCAGCAGTTCCCGTATCAACTATGGCTACACCTTC	CASSSRINYGYTF
.	.	TRBJ1-1	TRBV4-1	TGCGCCAGCAGCCAAGGGACCGAAGCTTTCTTT	CASSQGTEAFF
.	once	TRBJ1-1	TRBV7-9	TGTGCCAGCAGCGGAGGTACAGGGTCGGACACTGAAGCTTTCTTT	CASSGGTGSDTEAFF
TRBD2	.	TRBJ2-1	TRBV29-1	TGCAGCGTTGGGGAAGCGGGAGTACGGAATGAGCAGTTCTTC	CSVGEAGVRNEQFF
.	.	TRBJ2-1	TRBV7-9	TGTGCCAGCAGCTTAACCTCAAGTGAGCAGTTCTTC	CASSLTSSEQFF
.	.	TRBJ2-5	TRBV5-1	TGCGCCAGCAGCGGCGGGAAAGATAGGGAGACCCAGTACTTC	CASSGGKDRETQYF
.	.	TRBJ1-5	TRBV7-9	TGTGCCAGCAGCTTAACAGGTCAGCCCCAGCATTTT	CASSLTGQPQHF
TRBD2	.	TRBJ2-3	TRBV29-1	TGCAGCGTTGGGACGACTAGCGGGAGAGTAACAGATACGCAGTATTTT	CSVGTTSGRVTDTQYF
.	.	TRBJ1-1	TRBV29-1	TGCAGCGTTGCCGCATTAAGGCTGAACACTGAAGCTTTCTTT	CSVAALRLNTEAFF
.	.	TRBJ1-2	TRBV9	TGTGCCAGCAGCGTCGAGATGCGGACTTCTAACTATGGCTACACCTTC	CASSVEMRTSNYGYTF
.	few	TRBJ2-4	TRBV29-1	TGCAGCGTTGCCCTGTCAAACATTCAGTACTTC	CSVALSNIQYF
TRBD1	.	TRBJ1-2	TRBV25-1	TGTGCCAGCAGGGACAGGGTGTACTACACCTTC	CASRDRVYYTF
TRBD1	few	TRBJ1-5	TRBV5-4	TGTGCCAGCAGCTCGGGAGGGACAGGAGGGGGGCCCCAGCATTTT	CASSSGGTGGGPQHF
.	.	TRBJ2-7	TRBV27	TGTGCCAGCAGTTCCACCCCCCCGGGGCGGGCGATCTTC	CASSSTPPGRAIF
TRBD1	.	TRBJ1-1	TRBV19	TGTGCCAGTAGTAGGGACAGTACGAACACTGAAGCTTTCTTT	CASSRDSTNTEAFF
TRBD1	few	TRBJ1-5	TRBV23-1	TGCGCGACTTTCGCCGGGACAGGTTCCAATCAGCCCCAGCATTTT	CATFAGTGSNQPQHF
.	.	TRBJ2-2	TRBV2	TGTGCCAGCAGTGAAGTGAGAAGCACCGGGGAGCTGTTTTTT	CASSEVRSTGELFF
.	few	TRBJ1-1	TRBV7-9	TGTGCCAGCAGCTTAGAAGGGCAGGCTGAAGCTTTCTTT	CASSLEGQAEAFF
.	few	TRBJ1-3	TRBV30	TGTGCCTGGCGGCAATCTGGAAACACCATATATTTT	CAWRQSGNTIYF
.	once	TRBJ2-3	TRBV4-1	TGCGCCAGCAGCCCCAGGGATGCCACAGATACGCAGTATTTT	CASSPRDATDTQYF
TRBD2	.	TRBJ2-1	TRBV14	TGTGCCAGCAGCCAAGATGTCGGCGGGAGGACCTACAATGAGCAGTTCTTC	CASSQDVGGRTYNEQFF
TRBD1	.	TRBJ1-3	TRBV5-5	TGTGCCAGCAGCCTGGCAGGGGGCGATGGAAACACCATATATTTT	CASSLAGGDGNTIYF
.	.	TRBJ1-1	TRBV19	TGTGCCAGTAGTACCGGGCGGGGGGGACATGAAGCTTTCTTT	CASSTGRGGHEAFF